One and the same sample provided the 8 T cell receptor beta chains below, sequenced in a study of shared clonotypes between healthy human individuals. The repertoire was sequenced with immunoSEQ multiplex PCR; TCRdb's copy has only in-frame clones and lacks some. The data hold roughly 2 million clones, with 85% to 95% observed a single time. The sequenced sample consisted of naive CD4+ T cells sorted from blood. Sample subset: CD45RA+ positively selected. Source of these receptors: a young man in good health.

A note on this clone: The sample holds other DNA sequences that translate to the same CDR3. The rearrangement links TRBV18 to TRBJ2-5; D remains ambiguous. V gave up 3 bases and J gave up 5 bases, with 10 bases separating them. The germline V gene encodes CDR1 KGHSH and CDR2 LQKENI. This CDR3 contains 13 residues. The CDR3 protein is CASSPRSLETQYF. The CDR3 coding sequence is TGTGCCAGCTCACCGAGATCCTTGGAGACCCAGTACTTC.

This sequence joins TRBV7-2 and TRBJ2-4; the D is unclear. CDR1 is SGHTA and CDR2 is FQGNSA in the germline V gene. This CDR3 is built from 14 residues. Trimming took 1 base from V and 7 from J, leaving 11 bases between them. DNA of the CDR3: TGTGCCAGCAGCTTAGACGTCACGCAGAACATTCAGTACTTC. Encoded protein: CASSLDVTQNIQYF. The whole variable domain, remainder taken from reference TRBV7-2 and TRBJ2-4, is GAGVSQSPSNKVTEKGKDVELRCDPISGHTALYWYRQSLGQGLEFLIYFQGNSAPDKSGLPSDRFSAERTGGSVSTLTIQRTQQEDSAVYLCASSLDVTQNIQYFGAGTRLSVL.

The gene calls are TRBV30 and TRBJ1-4; TRBD1 aligns across 8 bases. J was trimmed by 0 bases and V by 2 bases; bases with no gene match: 11. Germline-derived CDR1 and CDR2 are GTSNPN and SVGIG (reference sequence). The CDR3 length is 18 residues. CDR3 nucleotides: TGTGCCTGGAGTTCTTCCAGGACAGGGTTCACAACTAATGAAAAACTGTTTTTT. This codes for CAWSSSRTGFTTNEKLFF.

This clone appeared once. The chain carries TRBV27 and TRBJ2-2, with TRBD2 matching 8 bases. This CDR3 spans 17 amino acids. The V gene's germline CDR1 is MNHEY and CDR2 SMNVEV (reference sequence). The trim removed 1 base at V and 3 bases at J, leaving 7 bases unmatched. The CDR3 sequence: CASSLFYGGADTGELFF. For the CDR3, the DNA is TGTGCCAGCAGTTTATTCTACGGGGGGGCGGACACCGGGGAGCTGTTTTTT.

This chain joins TRBV19 and TRBJ1-6; maybe TRBD1 (5 bases). CDR3 length equals 16 residues. Trimming pared 1 base from V and 8 bases from J, leaving 15 bases between. Germline CDR1 is LNHDA and CDR2 is SQIVND (reference sequence). The CDR3 bases are TGTGCCAGTAGTATAGGCGCAGGGTTTGAGGATTCACCCCTCCACTTT. This encodes CASSIGAGFEDSPLHF.

The chain employs TRBV20-1 and TRBJ1-2; no definite D call. This CDR3 is built from 11 residues. The ends were cut back, 5 bases at V and 6 bases at J, with 10 bases in the middle. From germline, CDR1 is DFQATT and CDR2 SNEGSKA (reference sequence). CDR3 residues: CSAFERNGYTF. The CDR3 DNA follows: TGCAGTGCTTTCGAGAGAAATGGCTACACCTTC.

The CDR3 protein is CASNKQPQETQYF. As DNA, the CDR3 is TGTGCCAGCAATAAACAGCCCCAAGAGACCCAGTACTTC. V usage is TRBV9 and J usage is TRBJ2-5; D unclear. Trimming shortened V by 6 bases and J by 1 base, and 10 bases separated the two germline ends. Per the germline V gene, CDR1 is SGDLS and CDR2 is YYNGEE. The CDR3 sequence is 13 residues long. Together with reference TRBV9 and TRBJ2-5, the CDR3 gives the full variable domain: DSGVTQTPKHLITATGQRVTLRCSPRSGDLSVYWYQQSLDQGLQFLIQYYNGEERAKGNILERFSAQQFPDLHSELNLSSLELGDSALYFCASNKQPQETQYFGPGTRLLVL.

About this clone: The sample carries other DNA sequences with the same CDR3. CDR3 in amino acids: CASSVGSYNEQFF. The CDR3 region has the DNA TGTGCCAGCAGCGTAGGCTCCTACAATGAGCAGTTCTTC. The V and J genes are TRBV9 and TRBJ2-1; D not resolved. Trimming pared 0 bases from V and 0 bases from J, leaving 1 base between. This CDR3 is built from 13 residues. Germline lookup yields CDR1 SGDLS and CDR2 YYNGEE. The full variable domain, with the rest looked up from reference TRBV9 and TRBJ2-1, is DSGVTQTPKHLITATGQRVTLRCSPRSGDLSVYWYQQSLDQGLQFLIQYYNGEERAKGNILERFSAQQFPDLHSELNLSSLELGDSALYFCASSVGSYNEQFFGPGTRLTVL.